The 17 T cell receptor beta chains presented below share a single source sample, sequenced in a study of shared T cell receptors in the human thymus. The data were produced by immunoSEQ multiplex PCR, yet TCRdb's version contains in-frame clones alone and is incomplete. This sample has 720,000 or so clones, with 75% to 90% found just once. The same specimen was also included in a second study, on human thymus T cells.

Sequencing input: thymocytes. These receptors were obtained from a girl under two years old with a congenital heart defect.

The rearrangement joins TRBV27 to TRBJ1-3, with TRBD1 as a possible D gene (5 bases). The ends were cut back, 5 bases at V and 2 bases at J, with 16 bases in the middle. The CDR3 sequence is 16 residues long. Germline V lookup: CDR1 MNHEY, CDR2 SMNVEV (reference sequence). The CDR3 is CASSPRRGTTGNTIYF. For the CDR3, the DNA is TGTGCCAGCAGTCCACGTCGGGGGACTACTGGAAACACCATATATTTT.

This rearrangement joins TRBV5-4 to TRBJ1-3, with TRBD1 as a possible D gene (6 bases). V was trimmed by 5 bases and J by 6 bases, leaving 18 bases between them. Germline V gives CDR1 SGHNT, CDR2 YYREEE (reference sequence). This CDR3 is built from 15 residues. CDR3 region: CASSSGGGDPNTIYF. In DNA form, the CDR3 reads TGTGCCAGCAGTTCGGGGGGGGGCGACCCAAACACCATATATTTT.

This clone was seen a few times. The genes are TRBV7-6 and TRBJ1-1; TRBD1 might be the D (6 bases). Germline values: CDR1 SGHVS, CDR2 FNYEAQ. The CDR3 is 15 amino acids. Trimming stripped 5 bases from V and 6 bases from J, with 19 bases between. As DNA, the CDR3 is TGTGCCAGCAGCGGGGACGGACAGATTAACGCTGAAGCTTTCTTT. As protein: CASSGDGQINAEAFF.

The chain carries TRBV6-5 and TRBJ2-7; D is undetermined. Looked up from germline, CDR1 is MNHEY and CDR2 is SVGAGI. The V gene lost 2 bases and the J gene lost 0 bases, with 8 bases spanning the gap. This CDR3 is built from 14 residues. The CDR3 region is CASSYRSSSYEQYF. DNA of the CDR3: TGTGCCAGCAGTTACCGGTCGAGCTCCTACGAGCAGTACTTC.

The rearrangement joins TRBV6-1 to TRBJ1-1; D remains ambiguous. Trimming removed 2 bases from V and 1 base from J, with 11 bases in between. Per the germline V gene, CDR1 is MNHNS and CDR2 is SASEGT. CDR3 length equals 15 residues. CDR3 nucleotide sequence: TGTGCCAGCAGTGAAAGGCGGGTACAGAACACTGAAGCTTTCTTT. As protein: CASSERRVQNTEAFF.

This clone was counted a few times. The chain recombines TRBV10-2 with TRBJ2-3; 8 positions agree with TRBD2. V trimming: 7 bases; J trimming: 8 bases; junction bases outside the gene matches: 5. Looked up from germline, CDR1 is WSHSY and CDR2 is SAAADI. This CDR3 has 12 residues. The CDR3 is CASTQSGGTQYF. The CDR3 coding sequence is TGCGCCAGCACCCAAAGCGGGGGTACGCAGTATTTT.

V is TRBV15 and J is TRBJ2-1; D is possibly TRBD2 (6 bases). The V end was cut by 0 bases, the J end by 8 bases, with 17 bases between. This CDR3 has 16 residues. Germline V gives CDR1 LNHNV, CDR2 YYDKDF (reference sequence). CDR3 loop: CATSRDQTRPSDEQFF. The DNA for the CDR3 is TGTGCCACCAGCAGAGATCAGACTAGACCTTCCGATGAGCAGTTCTTC.

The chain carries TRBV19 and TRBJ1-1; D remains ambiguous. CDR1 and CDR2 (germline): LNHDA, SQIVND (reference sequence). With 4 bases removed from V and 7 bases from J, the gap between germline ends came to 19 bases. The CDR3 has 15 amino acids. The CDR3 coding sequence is TGTGCCAGTAGTAATTTAGCCCCGGGATTCCTTGAAGCTTTCTTT. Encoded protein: CASSNLAPGFLEAFF. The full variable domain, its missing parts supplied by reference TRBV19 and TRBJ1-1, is DGGITQSPKYLFRKEGQNVTLSCEQNLNHDAMYWYRQDPGQGLRLIYYSQIVNDFQKGDIAEGYSVSREKKESFPLTVTSAQKNPTAFYLCASSNLAPGFLEAFFGQGTRLTVV.

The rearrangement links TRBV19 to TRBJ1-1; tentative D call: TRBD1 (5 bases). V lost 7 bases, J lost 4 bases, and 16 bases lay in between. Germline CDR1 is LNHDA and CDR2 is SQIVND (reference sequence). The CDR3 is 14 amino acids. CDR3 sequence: CASIGGGGVTEAFF. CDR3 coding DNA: TGTGCCAGTATCGGGGGGGGAGGGGTCACTGAAGCTTTCTTT.

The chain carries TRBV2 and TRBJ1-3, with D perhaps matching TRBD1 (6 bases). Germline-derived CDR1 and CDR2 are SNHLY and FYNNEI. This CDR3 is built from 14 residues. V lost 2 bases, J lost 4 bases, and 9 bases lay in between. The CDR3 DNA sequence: TGTGCCAGCAGTGAAAAGGGGGAAGGAAACACCATATATTTT. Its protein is CASSEKGEGNTIYF.

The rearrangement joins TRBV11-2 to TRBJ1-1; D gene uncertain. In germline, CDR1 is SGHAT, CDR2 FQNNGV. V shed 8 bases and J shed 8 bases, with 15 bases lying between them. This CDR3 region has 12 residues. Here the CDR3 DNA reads TGTGCCAGCCGAGGCCCGGAATACGAAGCTTTCTTT. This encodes CASRGPEYEAFF.

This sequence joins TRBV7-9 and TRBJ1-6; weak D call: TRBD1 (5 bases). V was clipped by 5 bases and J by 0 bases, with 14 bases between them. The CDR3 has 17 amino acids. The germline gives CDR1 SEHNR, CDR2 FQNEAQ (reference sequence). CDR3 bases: TGTGCCAGCAGCCTGACAGCGAAGAGCTCCTATAATTCACCCCTCCACTTT. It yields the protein CASSLTAKSSYNSPLHF.

CDR3 sequence: CATRAPGANVLTF. In DNA, the CDR3 is TGTGCCACCAGAGCCCCTGGGGCCAACGTCCTGACTTTC. The chain couples TRBV15 to TRBJ2-6; no clear D. V was pared by 6 bases and J by 2 bases, with 5 bases between. Germline V gene lookup returns CDR1 LNHNV and CDR2 YYDKDF (reference sequence). The CDR3 loop spans 13 amino acids.

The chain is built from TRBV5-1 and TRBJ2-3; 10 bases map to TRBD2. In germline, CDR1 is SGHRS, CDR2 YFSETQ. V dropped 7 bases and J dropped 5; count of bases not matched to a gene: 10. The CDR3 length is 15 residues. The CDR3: CASLATSGDGDTQYF. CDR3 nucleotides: TGCGCCAGCTTGGCTACTAGCGGGGACGGAGATACGCAGTATTTT.

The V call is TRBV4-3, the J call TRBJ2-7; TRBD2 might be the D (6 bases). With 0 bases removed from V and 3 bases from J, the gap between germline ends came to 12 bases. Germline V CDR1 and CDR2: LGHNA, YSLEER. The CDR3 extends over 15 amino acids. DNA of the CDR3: TGCGCCAGCAGCCAAGATGATGCGGGGATCTACGAGCAGTACTTC. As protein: CASSQDDAGIYEQYF.

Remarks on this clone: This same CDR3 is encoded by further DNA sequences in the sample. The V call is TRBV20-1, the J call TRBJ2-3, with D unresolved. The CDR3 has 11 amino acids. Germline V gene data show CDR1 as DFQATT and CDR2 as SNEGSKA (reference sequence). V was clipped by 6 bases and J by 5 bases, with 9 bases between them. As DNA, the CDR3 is TGCAGTGCGCGTCCGCGAGATACGCAGTATTTT. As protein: CSARPRDTQYF.

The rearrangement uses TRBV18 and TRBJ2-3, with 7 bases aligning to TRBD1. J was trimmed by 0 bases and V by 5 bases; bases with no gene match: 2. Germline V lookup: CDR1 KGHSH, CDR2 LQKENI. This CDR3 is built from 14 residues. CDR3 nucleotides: TGTGCCAGCTCAGGGACAGCTAGCACAGATACGCAGTATTTT. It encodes CASSGTASTDTQYF.